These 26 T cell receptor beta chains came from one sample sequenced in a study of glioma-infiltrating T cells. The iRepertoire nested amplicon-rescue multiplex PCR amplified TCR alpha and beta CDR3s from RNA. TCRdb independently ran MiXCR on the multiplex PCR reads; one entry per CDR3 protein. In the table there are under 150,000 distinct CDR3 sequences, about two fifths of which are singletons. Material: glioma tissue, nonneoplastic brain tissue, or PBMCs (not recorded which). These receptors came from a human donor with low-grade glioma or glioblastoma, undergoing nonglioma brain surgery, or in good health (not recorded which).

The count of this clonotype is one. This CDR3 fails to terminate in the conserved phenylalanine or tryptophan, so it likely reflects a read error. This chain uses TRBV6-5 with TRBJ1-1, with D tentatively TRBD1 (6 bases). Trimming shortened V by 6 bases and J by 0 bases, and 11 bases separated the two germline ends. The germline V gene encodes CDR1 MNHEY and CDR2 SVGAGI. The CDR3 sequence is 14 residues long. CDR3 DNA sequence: TGTGCCAGCAGAGCCGGACAGCTGAACACTGAAGCTTTCCTT. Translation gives CASRAGQLNTEAFL.

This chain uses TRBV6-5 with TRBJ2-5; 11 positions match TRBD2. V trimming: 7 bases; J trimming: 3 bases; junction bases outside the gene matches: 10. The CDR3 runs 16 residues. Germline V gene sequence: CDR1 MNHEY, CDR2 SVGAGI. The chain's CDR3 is CASTHSSGGFKETQYF. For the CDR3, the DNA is TGTGCCAGCACCCACTCTAGCGGGGGGTTCAAAGAGACCCAGTACTTC.

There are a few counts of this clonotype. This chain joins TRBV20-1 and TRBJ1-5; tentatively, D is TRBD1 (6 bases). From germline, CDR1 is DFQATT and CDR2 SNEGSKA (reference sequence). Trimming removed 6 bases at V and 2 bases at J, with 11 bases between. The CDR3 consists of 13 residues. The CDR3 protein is CSAREGGNQPQHF. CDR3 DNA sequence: TGCAGTGCACGGGAGGGGGGCAATCAGCCCCAGCATTTT.

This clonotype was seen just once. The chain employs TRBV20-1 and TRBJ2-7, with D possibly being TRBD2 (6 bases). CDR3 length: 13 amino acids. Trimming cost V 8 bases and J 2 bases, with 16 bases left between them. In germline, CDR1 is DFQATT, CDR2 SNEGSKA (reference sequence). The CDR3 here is CSSRGTDPYEQYF. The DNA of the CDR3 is TGCAGTTCTCGGGGGACGGATCCCTACGAGCAGTACTTC.

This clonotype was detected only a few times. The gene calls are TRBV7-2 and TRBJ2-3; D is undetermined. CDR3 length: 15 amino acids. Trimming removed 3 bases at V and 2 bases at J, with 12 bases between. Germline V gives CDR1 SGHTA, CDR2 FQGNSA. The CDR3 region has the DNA TGTGCCAGCAGCTTGTTACCGGGCCTCACAGATACGCAGTATTTT. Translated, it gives CASSLLPGLTDTQYF. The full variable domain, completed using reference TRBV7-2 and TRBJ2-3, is GAGVSQSPSNKVTEKGKDVELRCDPISGHTALYWYRQSLGQGLEFLIYFQGNSAPDKSGLPSDRFSAERTGGSVSTLTIQRTQQEDSAVYLCASSLLPGLTDTQYFGPGTRLTVL.

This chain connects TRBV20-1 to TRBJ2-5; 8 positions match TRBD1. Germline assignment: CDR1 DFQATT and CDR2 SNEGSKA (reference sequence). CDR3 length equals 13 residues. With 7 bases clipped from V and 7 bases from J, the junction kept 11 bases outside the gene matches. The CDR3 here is CSVLGQGFGTQYF. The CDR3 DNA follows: TGCAGTGTCCTAGGACAGGGATTTGGGACCCAGTACTTC.

CDR3 coding DNA: TGTGCCAGTAGTCCGGGGAATCCCCCCTACGAGCAGTACTTC. Its translation: CASSPGNPPYEQYF. This sequence joins TRBV19 and TRBJ2-7; D might be TRBD2 (5 bases). The CDR3 covers 14 residues. Trimming left V 5 bases short and J 2 bases short, with 13 bases between. CDR1 LNHDA and CDR2 SQIVND come from the germline V gene (reference sequence).

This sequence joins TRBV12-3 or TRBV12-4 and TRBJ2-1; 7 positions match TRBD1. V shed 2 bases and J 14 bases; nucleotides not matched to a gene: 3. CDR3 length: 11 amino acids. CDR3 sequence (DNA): TGTGCCAGCAGTTTAAGGGGGCTTAAGTTCTTC. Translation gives CASSLRGLKFF.

This CDR3 reads CASSQDLRTEAFF. In DNA form, the CDR3 reads TGTGCCAGCAGCCAAGATCTGCGGACTGAAGCTTTCTTT. The chain couples TRBV3-1 to TRBJ1-1; no firm D call. The CDR3 is made up of 13 amino acids. Germline loops: CDR1 LGHDT, CDR2 YNNKEL (reference sequence). V lost 0 bases and J lost 5, with 7 bases in between.

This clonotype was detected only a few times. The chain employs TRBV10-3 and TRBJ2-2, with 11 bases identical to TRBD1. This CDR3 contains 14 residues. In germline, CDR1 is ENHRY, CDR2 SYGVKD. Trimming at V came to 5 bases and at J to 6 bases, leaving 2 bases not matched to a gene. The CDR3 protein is CAISPGQGAGELFF. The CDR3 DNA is TGTGCCATCAGTCCGGGACAGGGGGCCGGGGAGCTGTTTTTT.

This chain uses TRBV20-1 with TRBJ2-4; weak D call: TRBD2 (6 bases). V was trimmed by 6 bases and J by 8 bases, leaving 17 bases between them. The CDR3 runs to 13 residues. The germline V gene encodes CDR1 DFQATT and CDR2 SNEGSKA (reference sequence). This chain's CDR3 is CSASVGGGDIQYF. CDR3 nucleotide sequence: TGCAGTGCCAGCGTTGGGGGAGGAGACATTCAGTACTTC.

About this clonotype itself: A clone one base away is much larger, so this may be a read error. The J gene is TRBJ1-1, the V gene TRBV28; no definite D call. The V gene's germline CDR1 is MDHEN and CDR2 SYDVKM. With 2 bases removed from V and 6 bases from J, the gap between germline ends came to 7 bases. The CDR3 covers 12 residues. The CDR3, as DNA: TGTGCCAGCAGTTTACTATCCGCTGAAGCTTTCTTT. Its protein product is CASSLLSAEAFF.

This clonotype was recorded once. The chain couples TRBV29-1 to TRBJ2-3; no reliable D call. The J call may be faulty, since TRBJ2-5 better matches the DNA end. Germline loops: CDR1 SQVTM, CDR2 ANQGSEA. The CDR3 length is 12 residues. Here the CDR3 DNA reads TGCAGCTCCGAAAAAGAGTTTGGGACCCAGTACTTC. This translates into CSSEKEFGTQYF.

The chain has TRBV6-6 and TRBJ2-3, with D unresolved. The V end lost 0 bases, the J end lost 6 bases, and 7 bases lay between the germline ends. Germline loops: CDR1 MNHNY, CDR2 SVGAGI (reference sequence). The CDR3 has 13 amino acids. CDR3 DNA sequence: TGTGCCAGCAGTTACTCCCAGTGGGATACGCAGTATTTT. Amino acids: CASSYSQWDTQYF.

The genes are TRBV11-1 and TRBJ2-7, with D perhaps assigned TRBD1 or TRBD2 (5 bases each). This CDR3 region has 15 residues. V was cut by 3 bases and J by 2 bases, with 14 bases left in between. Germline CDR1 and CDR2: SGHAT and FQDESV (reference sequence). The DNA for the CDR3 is TGTGCCAGCAGCTTGAGGGGACGAGGAGCCTACGAGCAGTACTTC. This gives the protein CASSLRGRGAYEQYF. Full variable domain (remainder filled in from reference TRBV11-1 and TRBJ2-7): EAEVAQSPRYKITEKSQAVAFWCDPISGHATLYWYRQILGQGPELLVQFQDESVVDDSQLPKDRFSAERLKGVDSTLKIQPAELGDSAMYLCASSLRGRGAYEQYFGPGTRLTVT.

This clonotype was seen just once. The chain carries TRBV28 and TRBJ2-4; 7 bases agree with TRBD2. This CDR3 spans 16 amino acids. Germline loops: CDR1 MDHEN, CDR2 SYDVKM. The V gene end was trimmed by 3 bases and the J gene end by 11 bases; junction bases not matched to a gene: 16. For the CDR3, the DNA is TGTGCCAGCAGTTTTAGTTCGCTAGCCAGCGGGAAAGTTCAGTACTTC. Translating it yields CASSFSSLASGKVQYF.

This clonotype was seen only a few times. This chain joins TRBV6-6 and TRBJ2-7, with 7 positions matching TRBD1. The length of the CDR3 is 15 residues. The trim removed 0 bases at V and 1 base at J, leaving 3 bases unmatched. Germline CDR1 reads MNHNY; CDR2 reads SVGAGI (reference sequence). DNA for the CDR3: TGTGCCAGCAGTTACTCGGGGGACAGATCCTACGAGCAGTACTTC. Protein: CASSYSGDRSYEQYF.

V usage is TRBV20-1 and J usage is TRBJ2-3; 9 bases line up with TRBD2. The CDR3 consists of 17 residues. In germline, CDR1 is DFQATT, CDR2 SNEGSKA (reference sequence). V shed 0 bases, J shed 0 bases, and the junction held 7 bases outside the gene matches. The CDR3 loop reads CSARDHLAGSSTDTQYF. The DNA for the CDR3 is TGCAGTGCTAGAGATCACCTAGCGGGGTCTAGCACAGATACGCAGTATTTT.

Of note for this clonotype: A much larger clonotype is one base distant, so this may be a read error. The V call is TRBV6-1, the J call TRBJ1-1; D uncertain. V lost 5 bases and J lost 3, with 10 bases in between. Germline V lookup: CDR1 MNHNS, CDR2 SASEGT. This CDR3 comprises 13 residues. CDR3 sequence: CASSPQADTEAFF. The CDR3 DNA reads TGTGCCAGCAGTCCTCAGGCGGACACTGAAGCTTTCTTT.

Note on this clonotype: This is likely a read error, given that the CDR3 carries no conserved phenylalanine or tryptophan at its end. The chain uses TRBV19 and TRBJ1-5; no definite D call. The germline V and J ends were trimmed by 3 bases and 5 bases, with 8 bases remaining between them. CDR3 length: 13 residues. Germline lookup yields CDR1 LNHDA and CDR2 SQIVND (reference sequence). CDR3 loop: CASSMGIDQPQHL. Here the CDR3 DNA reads TGTGCCAGTAGTATGGGGATAGATCAGCCCCAGCATCTT.

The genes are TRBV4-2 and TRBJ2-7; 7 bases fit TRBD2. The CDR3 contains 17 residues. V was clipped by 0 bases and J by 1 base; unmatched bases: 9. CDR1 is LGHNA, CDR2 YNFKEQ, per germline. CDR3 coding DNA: TGTGCCAGCAGCCAAGAGCCGTGGCTAGCGGATTCCTACGAGCAGTACTTC. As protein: CASSQEPWLADSYEQYF.

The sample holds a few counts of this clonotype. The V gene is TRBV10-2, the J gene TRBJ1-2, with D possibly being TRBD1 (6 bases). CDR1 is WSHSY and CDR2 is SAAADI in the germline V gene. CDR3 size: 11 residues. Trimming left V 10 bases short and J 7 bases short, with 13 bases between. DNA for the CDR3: TGCGCCATCTTACAGGGCGGTGGCTACACCTTC. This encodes CAILQGGGYTF.

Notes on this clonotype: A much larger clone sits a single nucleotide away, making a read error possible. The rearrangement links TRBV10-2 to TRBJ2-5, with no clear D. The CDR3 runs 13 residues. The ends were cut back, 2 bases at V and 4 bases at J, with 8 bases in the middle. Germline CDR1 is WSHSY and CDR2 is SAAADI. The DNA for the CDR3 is TGCGCCAGCAGTGAGAAAGCTGGAGAGACCCAGTACTTC. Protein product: CASSEKAGETQYF.

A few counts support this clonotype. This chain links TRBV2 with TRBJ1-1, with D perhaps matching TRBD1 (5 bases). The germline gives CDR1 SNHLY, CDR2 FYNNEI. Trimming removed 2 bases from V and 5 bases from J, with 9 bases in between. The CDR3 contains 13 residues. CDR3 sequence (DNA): TGTGCCAGCAGTGAAATGAGGGGTACTGAAGCTTTCTTT. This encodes CASSEMRGTEAFF.

The chain's CDR3 is CASSLELASCSYEQYF. DNA of the CDR3: TGTGCCAGCAGCTTAGAGTTAGCTAGCTGCTCCTACGAGCAGTACTTC. The V and J genes are TRBV7-2 and TRBJ2-7, with D maybe TRBD2 (5 bases). The CDR3 has 16 amino acids. V shed 1 base and J shed 0 bases, with 13 bases lying between them. Germline V gene data show CDR1 as SGHTA and CDR2 as FQGNSA.

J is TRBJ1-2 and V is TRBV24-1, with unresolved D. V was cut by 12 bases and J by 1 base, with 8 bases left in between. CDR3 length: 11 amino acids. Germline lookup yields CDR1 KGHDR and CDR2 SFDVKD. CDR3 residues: CAAGDNYGYTF. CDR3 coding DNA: TGTGCCGCCGGCGATAACTATGGCTACACCTTC.